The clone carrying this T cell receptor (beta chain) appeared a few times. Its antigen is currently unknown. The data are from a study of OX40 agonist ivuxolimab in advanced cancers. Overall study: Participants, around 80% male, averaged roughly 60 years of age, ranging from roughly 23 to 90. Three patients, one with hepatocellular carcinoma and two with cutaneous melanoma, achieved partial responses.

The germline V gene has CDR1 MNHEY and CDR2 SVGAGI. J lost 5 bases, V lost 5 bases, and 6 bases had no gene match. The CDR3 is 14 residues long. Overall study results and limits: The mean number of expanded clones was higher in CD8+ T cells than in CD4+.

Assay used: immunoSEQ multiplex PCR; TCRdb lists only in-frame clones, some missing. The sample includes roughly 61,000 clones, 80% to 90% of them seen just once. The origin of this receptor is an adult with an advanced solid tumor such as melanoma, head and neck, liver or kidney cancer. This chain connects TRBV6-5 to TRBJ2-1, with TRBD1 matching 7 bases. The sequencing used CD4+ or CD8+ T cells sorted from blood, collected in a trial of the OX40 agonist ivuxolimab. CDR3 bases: TGTGCCAGCAGTAACAGGGGACCTCACAATGAGCAGTTCTTC. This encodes CASSNRGPHNEQFF.